What follows is one T cell receptor (beta chain) and its context. Its antigen is undetermined. These data originate in a study of T cell responses to AZD1222 COVID-19 vaccine. Profiled with immunoSEQ multiplex PCR; TCRdb holds only in-frame clones, not every one. The table shows some 130,000 clones, with over 75% occurring only once. Study observations and caveats: Spike was spanned by vaccine-associated CD4 TCRs, with dominance at 160-218 and 743-854. Elevations in Spike-specific TCR breadth and depth followed administration of two AZD1222 doses. Just five to seven AZD1222 recipients tested seropositive at baseline.

Trimming cost V 3 bases and J 1 base; bases outside gene matches: 3. CDR3 length: 16 residues. The germline CDR1 and CDR2 sequences are KGHSH and LQKENI. The V gene is TRBV18, the J gene TRBJ1-5; 10 bases fit TRBD1. The receptor's source is an adult in good health. The material was peripheral blood, obtained on day 0 of AZD1222 vaccination. Written as DNA, the CDR3 is TGTGCCAGCTCACCGACAGGGGGCGTGAGCAATCAGCCCCAGCATTTT. Residues: CASSPTGGVSNQPQHF. The variable domain in full, with the rest retrieved from reference TRBV18 and TRBJ1-5, is NAGVMQNPRHLVRRRGQEARLRCSPMKGHSHVYWYRQLPEEGLKFMVYLQKENIIDESGMPKERFSAEFPKEGPSILRIQQVVRGDSAAYFCASSPTGGVSNQPQHFGDGTRLSIL.